The source of this TCR beta chain is a study of monozygotic twins with inflammatory bowel disease. General study points: The analysis failed to separate different T cell subtypes.

Turning to this clonotype: Its antigen remains unknown.

There are 18 residues in the CDR3. CDR1 is SQVTM, CDR2 ANQGSEA, per germline. Blood samples of around 2.5 ml were drawn from every donor. UMIs that included a 6-nucleotide sample barcode were added by template switching, which took place during cDNA synthesis. TCRdb reanalyzed the 5' RACE reads, giving one entry per CDR3 protein sequence and no DNA. This sample contains 150,000 to 200,000 distinct CDR3 sequences. This chain joins TRBV29-1 and TRBJ2-1; TCRdb picks TRBD1, but there is no DNA to check that call. The TCR was taken from a human donor with ulcerative colitis or Crohn's disease, or a healthy co-twin of an affected twin (not recorded which). The source material was blood. CDR3 sequence: CSVEDPISGGGRGNEQFF.